A selection of T cell receptor beta chains follows, all from one sample in a study of cytomegalovirus exposure and HLA in healthy donors. Here immunoSEQ multiplex PCR was the method, and the copy in TCRdb shows in-frame clones only, minus some. The table includes 150,000 to 200,000 clones, approximately 80% detected once. Sequenced: PBMCs. The source of these receptors is a boy between 2 and 10 years old in good health and CMV-seronegative. CDR3s include the opening cysteine and the closing phenylalanine or tryptophan. The D gene is left open where the match is weak. Expanded clones get a size class; other rows say once, few or many, or leave the size out.

>TRBD1|TRBJ1-6|.|TRBV5-4
CASSLIGTVNSPLHF
TGTGCCAGCAGCTTAATCGGGACAGTGAATTCACCCCTCCACTTT
>TRBD1|TRBJ1-2|.|TRBV27
CASSPTGLYGYTF
TGTGCCAGCAGTCCGACAGGGTTATATGGCTACACCTTC
>.|TRBJ1-2|.|TRBV7-2
CASSQGRGLNYGYTF
TGTGCCAGCAGCCAGGGGCGGGGGCTTAACTATGGCTACACCTTC
>TRBD2|TRBJ2-1|.|TRBV9
CASSLTGTSDYNEQFF
TGTGCCAGCTCATTGACCGGGACTAGCGACTACAATGAGCAGTTCTTC
>.|TRBJ1-6|once|TRBV6-5
CASSYWSSYNSPLHF
TGTGCCAGCAGTTATTGGAGCTCCTATAATTCACCCCTCCACTTT
>TRBD1|TRBJ1-3|.|TRBV7-9
CASSSRTGAGNTIYF
TGTGCCAGCAGCAGTCGGACAGGGGCAGGAAACACCATATATTTT
>TRBD1|TRBJ1-5|few|TRBV5-5
CASSAGQGSNQPQHF
TGTGCCAGCAGCGCGGGACAGGGAAGCAATCAGCCCCAGCATTTT
>.|TRBJ2-3|.|TRBV2
CASSLTDTQYF
TGTGCCAGCTCCCTCACAGATACGCAGTATTTT
>.|TRBJ2-1|.|TRBV12-5
CASAMRDNEQFF
TGTGCTAGTGCCATGAGGGATAATGAGCAGTTCTTC
>TRBD2|TRBJ2-3|.|TRBV4-3
CASSQDVGRGISTDTQYF
TGCGCCAGCAGCCAAGATGTCGGGAGGGGGATTAGCACAGATACGCAGTATTTT
>TRBD1|TRBJ1-4|.|TRBV29-1
CSFRGRSGKLFF
TGCAGCTTCAGGGGGCGTTCGGGAAAACTGTTTTTT
>.|TRBJ1-1|.|TRBV6-5
CASSYSGVLKTEAFF
TGTGCCAGCAGTTACTCAGGAGTATTGAAGACTGAAGCTTTCTTT
>.|TRBJ1-4|few|TRBV4-1
CASSQAGIREKLFF
TGCGCCAGCAGCCAAGCGGGTATTCGCGAAAAACTGTTTTTT
>.|TRBJ2-4|.|TRBV21-1
CASSFRGEDIQYF
TGTGCCAGCAGCTTCAGGGGGGAGGACATTCAGTACTTC
>TRBD2|TRBJ2-1|once|TRBV9
CASSSTSGGAGEQFF
TGTGCCAGCAGCTCTACTAGCGGGGGGGCGGGTGAGCAGTTCTTC
>.|TRBJ1-1|.|TRBV27
CASRPYRFTEAFF
TGTGCCAGCAGACCATATCGGTTCACTGAAGCTTTCTTT
>.|TRBJ2-3|.|TRBV15
CATSTAQVETQYF
TGTGCCACCAGCACAGCCCAGGTAGAGACGCAGTATTTT
>.|TRBJ2-5|.|TRBV10-3
CAISVSGPGETQYF
TGTGCCATCAGTGTGTCAGGGCCAGGGGAGACCCAGTACTTC
>.|TRBJ2-2|.|TRBV4-1
CASSRDQDTGELFF
TGCGCCAGCAGCCGAGACCAGGACACCGGGGAGCTGTTTTTT
>.|TRBJ1-6|.|TRBV7-9
CASRGGDNSPLHF
TGTGCCAGTCGGGGGGGCGATAATTCACCCCTCCACTTT
>.|TRBJ1-2|.|TRBV6-6
CASIDTAGGYTF
TGTGCCAGCATCGACACGGCGGGGGGCTACACCTTC
>.|TRBJ1-1|.|TRBV28
CASSWTGEAFF
TGTGCCAGCAGTTGGACGGGAGAAGCTTTCTTT
>TRBD2|TRBJ2-7|.|TRBV6-1
CASASGGEQYF
TGTGCCAGCGCTAGCGGGGGCGAGCAGTACTTC
>TRBD1|TRBJ1-2|.|TRBV5-1
CASSLPGTGVRGYTF
TGCGCCAGCAGCTTGCCCGGGACAGGGGTGCGCGGCTACACCTTC